A selection of T cell receptor beta chains follows, all from one sample in a study of shared clonotypes between healthy human individuals. Only in-frame clones appear in the TCRdb table, and some are missing; sequencing was by immunoSEQ multiplex PCR. The table has millions of clones, more than 85% seen once. The specimen sequenced was naive CD4+ T cells from PBMCs. These receptor sequences come from a man in his late teens or twenties in good health. Some clones in this sample may be carry-over from other donors' samples. CDR3s leave out the opening cysteine and the closing phenylalanine or tryptophan.

j_call	v_call	cdr3_aa
TRBJ2-5	TRBV7-2	ASSFGWQGETQY
TRBJ1-1	TRBV30	AWSDRGQGISF
TRBJ1-1	TRBV19	ASSLRQGMNTEAF
TRBJ1-5	TRBV5-8	ASSSGDRHRNQPQH
TRBJ2-3	TRBV7-8	ASSSRGGLTDTQY
TRBJ2-7	TRBV9	ASTIGTGSYEQY
TRBJ2-7	TRBV7-2	ASSLGLGLYEQY
TRBJ1-5	TRBV2	ASSEERAGSQPQH
TRBJ2-7	TRBV28	ASSRQGNEQY
TRBJ1-2	TRBV27	ASSLQGADNYGYT
TRBJ1-6	TRBV10-1	ASSRDSNSPLH
TRBJ2-7	TRBV27	ASSLSRLIYEQY
TRBJ1-2	TRBV9	ASSVATDKGRYGYT
TRBJ2-6	TRBV30	ARVTGTALSGANVLT
TRBJ2-2	TRBV6-1	ASSPLAGAIGELF
TRBJ2-7	TRBV7-3	ASSLSSGPIYEQY
TRBJ2-7	TRBV5-6	ASSWIAGAGTNEQY
TRBJ2-2	TRBV4-3	ASSQVGGRELF
TRBJ2-2	TRBV18	ASSPPGSGRAGTGELF
TRBJ1-2	TRBV2	ASPIGGANYGYT
TRBJ2-5	TRBV28	ASSHIRPGGETQY
TRBJ2-4	TRBV20-1	SAETGPVQY
TRBJ2-7	TRBV5-1	ASSLAGSYEQY
TRBJ2-7	TRBV5-1	ASSLGGPGVYEQY
TRBJ2-5	TRBV15	ATSRVAVAGGQETQY
TRBJ2-3	TRBV12-5	ASAPGTVITDTQY
TRBJ2-5	TRBV27	ASSLFGHTLQGEGQETQY
TRBJ2-7	TRBV6-5	ASELRPIPTYEQY
TRBJ2-2	TRBV9	ASSVGNSGNTGELF
TRBJ2-7	TRBV11-2	ASSLLGRYEQY
TRBJ1-2	TRBV5-1	ASSLVPENNYGYT
TRBJ2-2	TRBV10-2	ASSDALAGERVSGELF
TRBJ1-5	TRBV2	ASSDRGMDGNQPQH
TRBJ2-1	TRBV18	ASSSETRTEQF
TRBJ1-1	TRBV18	ASSPPSGGPEAF
TRBJ2-5	TRBV5-1	ASSLPGGPGETQY
TRBJ2-1	TRBV6-1	ATPGTSFYNEQF
TRBJ2-6	TRBV9	ASSGSVTGTSSGANVLT
TRBJ2-1	TRBV7-8	ASSPTPRGSSYNEQF
TRBJ2-7	TRBV28	ASSRRSGSFDEQY
TRBJ1-1	TRBV5-1	ASSPDRGLI